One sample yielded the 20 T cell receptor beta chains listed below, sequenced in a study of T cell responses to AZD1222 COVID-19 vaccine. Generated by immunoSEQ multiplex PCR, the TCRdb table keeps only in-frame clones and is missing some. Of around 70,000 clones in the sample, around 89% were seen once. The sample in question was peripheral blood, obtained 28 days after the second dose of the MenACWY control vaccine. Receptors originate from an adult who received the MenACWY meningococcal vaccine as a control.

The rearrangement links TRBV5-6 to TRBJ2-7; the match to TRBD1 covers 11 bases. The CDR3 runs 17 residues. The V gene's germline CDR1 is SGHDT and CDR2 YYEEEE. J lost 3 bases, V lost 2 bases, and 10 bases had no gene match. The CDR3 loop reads CASSFGIGQGAFYEQYF. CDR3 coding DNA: TGTGCCAGCAGCTTCGGGATTGGACAGGGGGCGTTCTACGAGCAGTACTTC. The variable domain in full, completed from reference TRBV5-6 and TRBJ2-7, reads DAGVTQSPTHLIKTRGQQVTLRCSPKSGHDTVSWYQQALGQGPQFIFQYYEEEERQRGNFPDRFSGHQFPNYSSELNVNALLLGDSALYLCASSFGIGQGAFYEQYFGPGTRLTVT.

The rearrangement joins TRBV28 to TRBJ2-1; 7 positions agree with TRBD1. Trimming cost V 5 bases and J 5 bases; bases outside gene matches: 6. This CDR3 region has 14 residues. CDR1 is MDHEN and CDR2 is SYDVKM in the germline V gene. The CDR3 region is CASSPGDRDNEQFF. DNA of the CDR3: TGTGCCAGCAGTCCTGGGGACAGAGACAATGAGCAGTTCTTC.

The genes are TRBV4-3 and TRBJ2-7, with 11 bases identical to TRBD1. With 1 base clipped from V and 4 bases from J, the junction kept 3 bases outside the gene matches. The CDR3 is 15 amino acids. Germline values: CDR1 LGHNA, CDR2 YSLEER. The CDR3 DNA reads TGCGCCAGCAGCCAAGGGACAGGGGGCGCGTACGAGCAGTACTTC. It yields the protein CASSQGTGGAYEQYF.

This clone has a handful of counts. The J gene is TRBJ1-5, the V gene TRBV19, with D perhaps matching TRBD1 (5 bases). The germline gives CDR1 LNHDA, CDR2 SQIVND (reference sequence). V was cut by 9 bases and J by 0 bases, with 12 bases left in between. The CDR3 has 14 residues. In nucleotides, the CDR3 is TGTGCCAGCAAGACAGTAAGTAGCAATCAGCCCCAGCATTTT. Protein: CASKTVSSNQPQHF.

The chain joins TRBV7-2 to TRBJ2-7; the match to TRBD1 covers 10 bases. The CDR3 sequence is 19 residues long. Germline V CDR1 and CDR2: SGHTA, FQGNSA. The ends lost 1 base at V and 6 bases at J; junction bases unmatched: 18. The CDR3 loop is CASSLDGPGHRDRGSEQYF. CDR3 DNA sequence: TGTGCCAGCAGCTTAGATGGACCAGGCCACCGGGACAGGGGTAGCGAGCAGTACTTC.

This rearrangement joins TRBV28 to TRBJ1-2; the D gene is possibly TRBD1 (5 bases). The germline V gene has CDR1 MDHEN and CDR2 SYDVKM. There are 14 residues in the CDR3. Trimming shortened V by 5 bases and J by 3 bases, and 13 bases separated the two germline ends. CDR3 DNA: TGTGCCAGCAGTGGTGCCGGGACCCACTATGGCTACACCTTC. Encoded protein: CASSGAGTHYGYTF.

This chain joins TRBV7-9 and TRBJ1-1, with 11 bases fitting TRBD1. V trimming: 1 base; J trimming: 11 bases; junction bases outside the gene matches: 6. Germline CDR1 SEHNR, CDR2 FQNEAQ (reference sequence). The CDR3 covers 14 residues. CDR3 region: CASSLDGDRGVAFF. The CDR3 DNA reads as TGTGCCAGCAGCTTAGATGGGGACAGGGGGGTTGCTTTCTTT. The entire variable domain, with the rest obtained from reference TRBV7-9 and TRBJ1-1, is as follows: DTGVSQNPRHKITKRGQNVTFRCDPISEHNRLYWYRQTLGQGPEFLTYFQNEAQLEKSRLLSDRFSAERPKGSFSTLEIQRTEQGDSAMYLCASSLDGDRGVAFFGQGTRLTVV.

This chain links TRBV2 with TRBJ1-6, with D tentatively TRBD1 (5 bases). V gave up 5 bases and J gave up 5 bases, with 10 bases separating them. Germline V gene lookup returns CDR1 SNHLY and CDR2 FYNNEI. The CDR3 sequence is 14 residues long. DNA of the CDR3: TGTGCCAGCAGTCCAGGGTCGGATAATTCACCCCTCCACTTT. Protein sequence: CASSPGSDNSPLHF.

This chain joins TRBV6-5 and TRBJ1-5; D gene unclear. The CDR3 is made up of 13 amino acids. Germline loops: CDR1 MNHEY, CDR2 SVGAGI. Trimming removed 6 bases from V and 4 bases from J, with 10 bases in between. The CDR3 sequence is CASSRDANQPQHF. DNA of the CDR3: TGTGCCAGCAGCCGGGATGCAAATCAGCCCCAGCATTTT.

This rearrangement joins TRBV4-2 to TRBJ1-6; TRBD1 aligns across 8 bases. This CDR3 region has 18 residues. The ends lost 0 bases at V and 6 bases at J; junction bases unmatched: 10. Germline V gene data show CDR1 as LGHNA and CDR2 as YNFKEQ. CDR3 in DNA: TGTGCCAGCAGCCAAGACTCCCCGGACAGGGACCGTAATTCACCCCTCCACTTT. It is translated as CASSQDSPDRDRNSPLHF.

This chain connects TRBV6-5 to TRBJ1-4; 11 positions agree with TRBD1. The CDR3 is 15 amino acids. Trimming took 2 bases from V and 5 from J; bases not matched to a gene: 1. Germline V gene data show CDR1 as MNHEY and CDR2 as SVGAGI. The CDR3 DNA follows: TGTGCCAGCAGTTACGGACAGGGGGCGAATGAAAAACTGTTTTTT. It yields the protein CASSYGQGANEKLFF.

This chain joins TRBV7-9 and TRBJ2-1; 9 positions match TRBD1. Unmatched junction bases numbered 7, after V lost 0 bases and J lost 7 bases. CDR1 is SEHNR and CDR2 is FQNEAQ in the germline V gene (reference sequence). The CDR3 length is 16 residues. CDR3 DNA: TGTGCCAGCAGCTTAGCGTGGGGACAGGGTTGGAATGAGCAGTTCTTC. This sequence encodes CASSLAWGQGWNEQFF. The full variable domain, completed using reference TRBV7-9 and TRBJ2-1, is DTGVSQNPRHKITKRGQNVTFRCDPISEHNRLYWYRQTLGQGPEFLTYFQNEAQLEKSRLLSDRFSAERPKGSFSTLEIQRTEQGDSAMYLCASSLAWGQGWNEQFFGPGTRLTVL.

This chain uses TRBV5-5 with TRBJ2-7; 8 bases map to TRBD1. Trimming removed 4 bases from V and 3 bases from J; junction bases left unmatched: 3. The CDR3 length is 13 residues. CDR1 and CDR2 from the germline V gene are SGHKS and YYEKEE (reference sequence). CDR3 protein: CASSVTGDYEQYF. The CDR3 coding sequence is TGTGCCAGCAGCGTGACAGGGGACTACGAGCAGTACTTC.

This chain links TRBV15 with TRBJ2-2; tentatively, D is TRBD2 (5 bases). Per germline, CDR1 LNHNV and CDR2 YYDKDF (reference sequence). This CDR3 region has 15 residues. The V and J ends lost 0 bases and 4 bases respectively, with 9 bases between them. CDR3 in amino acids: CATSRDLSGTGELFF. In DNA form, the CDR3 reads TGTGCCACCAGCAGAGATCTGAGCGGCACCGGGGAGCTGTTTTTT.

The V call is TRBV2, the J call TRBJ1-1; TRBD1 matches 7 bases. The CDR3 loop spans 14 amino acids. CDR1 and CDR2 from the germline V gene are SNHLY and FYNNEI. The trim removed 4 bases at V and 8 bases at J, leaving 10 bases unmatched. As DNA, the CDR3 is TGTGCCAGCAGTGTAGGGGGACAGAGTATCGAAGCTTTCTTT. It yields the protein CASSVGGQSIEAFF.

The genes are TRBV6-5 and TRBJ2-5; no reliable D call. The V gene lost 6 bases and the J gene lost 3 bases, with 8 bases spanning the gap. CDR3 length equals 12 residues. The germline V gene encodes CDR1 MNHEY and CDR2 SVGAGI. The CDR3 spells CASRGFEETQYF. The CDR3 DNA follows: TGTGCCAGCAGGGGATTTGAAGAGACCCAGTACTTC.

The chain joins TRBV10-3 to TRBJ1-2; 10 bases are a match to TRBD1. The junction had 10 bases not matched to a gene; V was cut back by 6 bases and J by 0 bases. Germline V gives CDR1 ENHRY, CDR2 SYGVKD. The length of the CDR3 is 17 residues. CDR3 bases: TGTGCCATCAGGCTTGGGACAGGGGATCATACTAACTATGGCTACACCTTC. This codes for CAIRLGTGDHTNYGYTF.

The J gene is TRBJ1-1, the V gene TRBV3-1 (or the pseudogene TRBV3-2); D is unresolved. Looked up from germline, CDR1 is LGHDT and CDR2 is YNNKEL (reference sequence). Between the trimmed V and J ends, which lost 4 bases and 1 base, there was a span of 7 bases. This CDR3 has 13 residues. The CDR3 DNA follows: TGTGCCAGCAGCCTTTGGGGGAACACTGAAGCTTTCTTT. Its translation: CASSLWGNTEAFF.

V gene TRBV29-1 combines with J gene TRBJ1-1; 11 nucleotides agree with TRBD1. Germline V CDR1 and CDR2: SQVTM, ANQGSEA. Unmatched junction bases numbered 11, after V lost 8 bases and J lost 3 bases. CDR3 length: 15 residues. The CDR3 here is CSTRRTGGEDTEAFF. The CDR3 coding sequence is TGCAGCACCCGGAGGACAGGGGGCGAGGACACTGAAGCTTTCTTT.

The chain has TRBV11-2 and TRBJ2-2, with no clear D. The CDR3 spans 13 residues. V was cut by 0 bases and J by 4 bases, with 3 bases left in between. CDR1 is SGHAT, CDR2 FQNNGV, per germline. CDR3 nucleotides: TGTGCCAGCAGCTTAGATATCACCGGGGAGCTGTTTTTT. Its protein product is CASSLDITGELFF.